This T cell receptor (beta chain) comes out of a study of graft-versus-host responses after intestinal transplantation. Looking at the study overall: In this cohort, recipients had multivisceral, liver-intestinal, or isolated intestinal transplants. Once they had received anti-thymocyte globulin induction, all recipients took tacrolimus and steroids for roughly three years. Notes on the study in general: GvH clones surfaced in recipient marrow, some emerging earlier in ileum or blood.

Concerning this clone: What it recognizes is unknown.

Germline CDR1 SGHAT, CDR2 FQNNGV. This CDR3 comprises 18 residues. Losses at the gene ends were 0 bases for V and 10 bases for J; bases not matched to a gene: 15. Some clones are missing from TCRdb's copy, which holds only in-frame ones; the method was immunoSEQ multiplex PCR. Of 85,000 to 90,000 clones listed, roughly four fifths are singletons. V is TRBV11-2 and J is TRBJ2-1; 10 bases fit TRBD2. The clonotype originates from a human donor who received an intestinal transplant. The sequencing used unstimulated CD8+ T cells sorted from spleen or lymph node cells, collected before intestinal transplant. The CDR3, as DNA: TGTGCCAGCAGCTTAGAACTCAGTAATCTAGCGGGGGTTGGCGAGCAGTTCTTC. As protein: CASSLELSNLAGVGEQFF.